The sequence of this TCR beta chain was determined in a study of cytomegalovirus exposure and HLA in healthy donors. The repertoire was sequenced with immunoSEQ multiplex PCR; TCRdb's copy has only in-frame clones and lacks some. Of 150,000 to 200,000 clones listed, just under 90% were seen once; the top ten hold 4.2%. The V gene's germline CDR1 is MNHEY and CDR2 SVGAGI. The CDR3 has 13 residues. Deletions cut 5 bases from V and 7 bases from J, with 14 bases between. The donors were in the approximately 120-subject validation cohort; that cohort was separate from the approximately 670-subject first cohort.

This sequence joins TRBV6-5 and TRBJ1-1; TRBD1 is a possible D gene (5 bases). This sequence was found in a man aged 18 to 29 in good health and CMV-seropositive. Sequences were obtained from PBMCs. The CDR3 spells CASSRMGGIEAFF. CDR3 nucleotides: TGTGCCAGCAGTCGAATGGGGGGGATTGAAGCTTTCTTT.